Below, one TCR beta chain is given with its context. Its antigen remains unknown. The time point is: cycle 4 day 1 (C4D1), after 6 weeks of nivolumab. Relapse was seen in all patients after autologous stem cell transplantation, and brentuximab vedotin exposure was variable. From germline, CDR1 is MDHEN and CDR2 SYDVKM. Deletions cut 3 bases from V and 1 base from J, with 13 bases between. CDR3 length equals 15 residues. The data were obtained in a study of PD-1 blockade in classical Hodgkin lymphoma. The method was immunoSEQ multiplex PCR; TCRdb's version includes in-frame clones alone and lacks a portion of them. The table shows tens of thousands of clones, with around 74% occurring only once. The study's findings and limits: TCR diversity rose significantly by C4D1 in CD4+ but not CD8+ cells. Whoever responded completely had baseline diversity much like that seen in newly diagnosed patients.

The specimen was peripheral blood mononuclear cells (PBMCs), collected before the fourth cycle of nivolumab. The chain links TRBV28 to TRBJ2-7; the D gene is possibly TRBD1 (7 bases). This clonotype originated in a human donor with classical Hodgkin lymphoma. This chain's CDR3 is CASSLGQGGSYEQYF. DNA for the CDR3: TGTGCCAGCAGTTTGGGGCAGGGGGGATCCTACGAGCAGTACTTC.